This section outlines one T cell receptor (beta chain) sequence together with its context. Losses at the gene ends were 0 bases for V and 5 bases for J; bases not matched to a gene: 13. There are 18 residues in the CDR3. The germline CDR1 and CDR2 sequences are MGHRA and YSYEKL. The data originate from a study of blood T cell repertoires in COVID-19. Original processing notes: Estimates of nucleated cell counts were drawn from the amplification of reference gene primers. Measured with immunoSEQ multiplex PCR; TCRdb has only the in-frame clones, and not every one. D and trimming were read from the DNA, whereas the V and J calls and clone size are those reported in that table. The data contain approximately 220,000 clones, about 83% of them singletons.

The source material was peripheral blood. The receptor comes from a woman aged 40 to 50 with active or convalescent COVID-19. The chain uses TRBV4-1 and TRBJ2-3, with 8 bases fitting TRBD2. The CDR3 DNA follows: TGCGCCAGCAGCCAAGAGAGGAGGAGGCGGGGGGTTTTAGATACGCAGTATTTT. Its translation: CASSQERRRRGVLDTQYF.